The TCR beta chain under discussion was sequenced for a study of CD8 T cells in Susac syndrome. In the study overall: Sequenced Susac syndrome patients included 5 or 6 with clinically active disease and 8 or 9 in remission. Study-level results: The total CD8+ repertoires contained approximately 15 Susac-specific public clones, and the CD8+ TEMRA repertoires contained 5 or 6.

Negative isolation yielded the CD8+ and CD4+ T cells, while FACS enriched the TEMRA cells. RNA, at about 0.45 to 1 ug, was reverse transcribed with random hexamers. One entry per CDR3 protein results from TCRdb running MiXCR on the immunoSEQ multiplex PCR reads. The data hold 100,000 to 150,000 distinct CDR3 sequences, with 90% to 95% observed a single time. The CDR3 length is 12 residues. The V end lost 6 bases, the J end lost 5 bases, and 10 bases lay between the germline ends. Germline assignment: CDR1 MNHNY and CDR2 SVGAGI (reference sequence). About this clonotype: Its target is not known.

The sequenced material came from CD8+ T cells from PBMCs. The receptor was derived from a human donor with Susac syndrome. V gene TRBV6-6 combines with J gene TRBJ1-1; no clear D. CDR3 sequence (DNA): TGTGCCAGCAGCCTAAAAAGGACTGAAGCTTTCTTT. It yields the protein CASSLKRTEAFF.